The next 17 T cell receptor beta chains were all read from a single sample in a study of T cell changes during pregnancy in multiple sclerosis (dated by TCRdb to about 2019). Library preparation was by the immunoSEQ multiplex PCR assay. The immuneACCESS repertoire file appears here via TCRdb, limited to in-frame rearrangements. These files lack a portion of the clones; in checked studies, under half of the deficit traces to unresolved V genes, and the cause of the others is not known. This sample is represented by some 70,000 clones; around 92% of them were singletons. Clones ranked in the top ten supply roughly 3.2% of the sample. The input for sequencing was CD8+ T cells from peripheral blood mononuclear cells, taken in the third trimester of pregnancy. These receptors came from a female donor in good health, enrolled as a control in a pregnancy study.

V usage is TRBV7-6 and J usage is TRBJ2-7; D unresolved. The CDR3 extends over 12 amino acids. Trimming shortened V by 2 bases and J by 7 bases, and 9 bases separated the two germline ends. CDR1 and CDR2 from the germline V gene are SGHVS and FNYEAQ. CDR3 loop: CASSLRLREQYF. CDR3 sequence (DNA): TGTGCCAGCAGCTTAAGGCTGCGGGAGCAGTACTTC.

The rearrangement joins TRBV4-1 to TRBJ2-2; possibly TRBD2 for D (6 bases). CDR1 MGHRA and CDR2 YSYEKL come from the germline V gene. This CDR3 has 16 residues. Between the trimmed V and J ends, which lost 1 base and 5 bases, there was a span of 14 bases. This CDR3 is CASSQVAGTRTGELFF. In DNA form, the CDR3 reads TGCGCCAGCAGCCAAGTGGCGGGGACCAGGACCGGGGAGCTGTTTTTT.

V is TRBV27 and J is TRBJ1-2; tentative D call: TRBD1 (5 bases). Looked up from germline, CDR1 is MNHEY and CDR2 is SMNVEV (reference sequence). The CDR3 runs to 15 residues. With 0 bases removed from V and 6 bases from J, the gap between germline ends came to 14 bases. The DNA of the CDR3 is TGTGCCAGCAGTTTATCTCAGGGCTTAGGGGATGGCTACACCTTC. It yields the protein CASSLSQGLGDGYTF.

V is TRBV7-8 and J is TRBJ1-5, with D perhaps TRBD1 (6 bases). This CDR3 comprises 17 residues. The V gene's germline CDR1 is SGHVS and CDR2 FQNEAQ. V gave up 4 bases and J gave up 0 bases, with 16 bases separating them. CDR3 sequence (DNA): TGTGCCAGCAGCTCCTGGGGCAGGGACAATAGCAATCAGCCCCAGCATTTT. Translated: CASSSWGRDNSNQPQHF.

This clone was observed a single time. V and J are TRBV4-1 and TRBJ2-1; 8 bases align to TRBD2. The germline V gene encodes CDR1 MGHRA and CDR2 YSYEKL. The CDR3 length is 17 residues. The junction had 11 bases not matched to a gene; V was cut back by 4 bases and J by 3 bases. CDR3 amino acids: CASSPGERGTYYNEQFF. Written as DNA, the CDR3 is TGCGCCAGCAGCCCAGGAGAGCGGGGGACCTACTACAATGAGCAGTTCTTC.

The CDR3 reads CASSPRFTGSDTQYF. The CDR3 DNA reads as TGTGCCAGCAGCCCCCGGTTCACAGGTTCGGATACGCAGTATTTT. The genes are TRBV9 and TRBJ2-3; TRBD1 is a possible D gene (5 bases). V shed 4 bases and J shed 6 bases, with 18 bases lying between them. CDR3 length: 15 residues. Germline V gives CDR1 SGDLS, CDR2 YYNGEE.

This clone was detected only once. The CDR3 bases are TGCAGCGTTGAAGATCTGGTGACAGGGGGCCGGTGGGACTATGGCTACACCTTC. Residues: CSVEDLVTGGRWDYGYTF. The gene calls are TRBV29-1 and TRBJ1-2; 10 nucleotides match TRBD1. The CDR3 has 18 residues. Germline trimming cut 0 bases from V and 3 bases from J; bases unmatched to any gene: 13. Germline V gives CDR1 SQVTM, CDR2 ANQGSEA.

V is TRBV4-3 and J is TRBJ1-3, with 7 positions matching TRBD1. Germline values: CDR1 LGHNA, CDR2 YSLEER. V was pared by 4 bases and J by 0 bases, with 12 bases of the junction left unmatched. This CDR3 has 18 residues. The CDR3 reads CASSPGGASNISGNTIYF. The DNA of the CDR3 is TGCGCCAGCAGCCCAGGGGGAGCCTCCAACATCTCTGGAAACACCATATATTTT.

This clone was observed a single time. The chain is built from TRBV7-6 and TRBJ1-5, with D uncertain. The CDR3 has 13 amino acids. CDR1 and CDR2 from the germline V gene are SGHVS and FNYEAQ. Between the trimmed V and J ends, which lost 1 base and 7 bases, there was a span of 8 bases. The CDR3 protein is CASSLDILQPQHF. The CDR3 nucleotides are TGTGCCAGCAGCTTAGATATTTTACAGCCCCAGCATTTT.

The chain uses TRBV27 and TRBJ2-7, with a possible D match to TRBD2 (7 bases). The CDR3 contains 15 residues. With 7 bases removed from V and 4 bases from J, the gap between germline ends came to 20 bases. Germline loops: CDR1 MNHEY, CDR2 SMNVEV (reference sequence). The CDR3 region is CASTLARGAGYEQYF. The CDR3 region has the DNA TGTGCCAGCACCCTAGCCCGGGGGGCAGGATACGAGCAGTACTTC.

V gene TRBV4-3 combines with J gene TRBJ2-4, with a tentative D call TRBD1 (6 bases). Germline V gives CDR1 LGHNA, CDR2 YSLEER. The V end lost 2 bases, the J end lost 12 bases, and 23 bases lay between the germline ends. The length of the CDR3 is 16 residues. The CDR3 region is CASSQRRERGYLDQYF. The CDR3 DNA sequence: TGCGCCAGCAGCCAACGACGAGAAAGGGGGTATTTGGATCAGTACTTC.

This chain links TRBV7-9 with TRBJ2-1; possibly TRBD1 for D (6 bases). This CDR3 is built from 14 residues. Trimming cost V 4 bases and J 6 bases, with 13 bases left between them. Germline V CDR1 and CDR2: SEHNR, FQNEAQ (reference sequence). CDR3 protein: CASSSGAGSNEQFF. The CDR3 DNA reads TGTGCCAGCAGCTCAGGGGCAGGGTCCAATGAGCAGTTCTTC.

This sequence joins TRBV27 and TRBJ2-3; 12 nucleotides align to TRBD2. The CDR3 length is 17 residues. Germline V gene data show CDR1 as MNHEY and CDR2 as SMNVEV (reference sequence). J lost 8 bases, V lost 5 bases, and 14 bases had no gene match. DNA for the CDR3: TGTGCCAGCAGTACCACACTAGCGGGGGGCGGTAGGGGTACGCAGTATTTT. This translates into CASSTTLAGGGRGTQYF.

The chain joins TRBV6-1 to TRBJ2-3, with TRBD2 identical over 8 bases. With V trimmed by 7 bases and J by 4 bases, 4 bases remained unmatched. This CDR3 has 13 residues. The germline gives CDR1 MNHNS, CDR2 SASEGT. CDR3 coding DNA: TGTGCCAGCACGCCGGGAGGGCCAGATACGCAGTATTTT. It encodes CASTPGGPDTQYF.

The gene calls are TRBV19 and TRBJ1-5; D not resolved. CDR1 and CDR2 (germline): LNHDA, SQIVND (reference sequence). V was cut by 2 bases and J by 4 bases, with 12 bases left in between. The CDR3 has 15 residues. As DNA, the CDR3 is TGTGCCAGTAGTATACGGGGTGGTAGTAATCAGCCCCAGCATTTT. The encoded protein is CASSIRGGSNQPQHF.

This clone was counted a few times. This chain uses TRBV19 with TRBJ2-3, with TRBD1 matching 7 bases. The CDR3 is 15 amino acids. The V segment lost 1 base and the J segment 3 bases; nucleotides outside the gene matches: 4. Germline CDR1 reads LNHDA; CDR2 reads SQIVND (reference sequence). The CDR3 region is CASSIGGQWTDTQYF. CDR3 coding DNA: TGTGCCAGTAGTATAGGGGGACAGTGGACAGATACGCAGTATTTT.

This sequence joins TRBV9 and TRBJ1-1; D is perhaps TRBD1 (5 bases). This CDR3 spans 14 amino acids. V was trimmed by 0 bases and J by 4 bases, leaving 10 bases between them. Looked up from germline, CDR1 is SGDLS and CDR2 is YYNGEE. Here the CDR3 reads CASSVGGGGTEAFF. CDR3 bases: TGTGCCAGCAGCGTAGGTGGGGGGGGCACTGAAGCTTTCTTT.